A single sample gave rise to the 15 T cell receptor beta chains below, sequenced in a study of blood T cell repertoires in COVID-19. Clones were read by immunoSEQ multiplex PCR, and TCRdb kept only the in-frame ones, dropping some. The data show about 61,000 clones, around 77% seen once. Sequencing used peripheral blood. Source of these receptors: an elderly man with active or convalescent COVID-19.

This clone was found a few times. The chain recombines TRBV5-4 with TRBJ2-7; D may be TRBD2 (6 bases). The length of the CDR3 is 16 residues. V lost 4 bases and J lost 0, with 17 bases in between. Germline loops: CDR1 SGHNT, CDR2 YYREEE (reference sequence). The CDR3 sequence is CASSPSSVSSSYEQYF. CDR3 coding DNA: TGTGCCAGCAGCCCCTCTAGCGTCTCCAGCTCCTACGAGCAGTACTTC.

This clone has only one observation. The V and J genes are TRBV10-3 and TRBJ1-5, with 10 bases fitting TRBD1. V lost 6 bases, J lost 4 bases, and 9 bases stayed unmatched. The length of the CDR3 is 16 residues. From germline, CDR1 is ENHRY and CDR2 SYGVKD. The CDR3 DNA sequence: TGTGCCATCAGGGAAGACAGGGGGCTTCAAAATCAGCCCCAGCATTTT. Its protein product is CAIREDRGLQNQPQHF.

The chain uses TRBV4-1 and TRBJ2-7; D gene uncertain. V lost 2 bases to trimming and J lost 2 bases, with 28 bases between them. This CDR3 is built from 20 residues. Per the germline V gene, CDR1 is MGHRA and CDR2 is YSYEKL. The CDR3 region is CASSQLPNDPGNFITYEQYF. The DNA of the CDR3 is TGCGCCAGCAGCCAACTCCCGAATGATCCAGGAAACTTCATTACCTACGAGCAGTACTTC.

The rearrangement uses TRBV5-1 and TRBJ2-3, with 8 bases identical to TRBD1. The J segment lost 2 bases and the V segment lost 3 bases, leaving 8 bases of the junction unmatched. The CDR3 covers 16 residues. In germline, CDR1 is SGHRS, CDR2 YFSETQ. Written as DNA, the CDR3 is TGCGCCAGCAGCTGGCGGACAGGGACCTTCACAGATACGCAGTATTTT. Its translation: CASSWRTGTFTDTQYF.

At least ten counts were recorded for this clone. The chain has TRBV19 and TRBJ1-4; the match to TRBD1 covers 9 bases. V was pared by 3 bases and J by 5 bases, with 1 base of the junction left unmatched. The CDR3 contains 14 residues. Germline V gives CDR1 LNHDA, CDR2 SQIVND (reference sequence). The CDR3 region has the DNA TGTGCCAGTAGTATGGGGACAGGGAATGAAAAACTGTTTTTT. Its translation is CASSMGTGNEKLFF.

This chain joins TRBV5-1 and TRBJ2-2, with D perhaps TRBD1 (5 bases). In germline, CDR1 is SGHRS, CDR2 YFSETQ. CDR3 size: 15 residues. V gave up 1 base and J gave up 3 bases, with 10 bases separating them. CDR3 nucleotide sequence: TGCGCCAGCAGCTTGCTAGGGGATGACACCGGGGAGCTGTTTTTT. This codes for CASSLLGDDTGELFF.

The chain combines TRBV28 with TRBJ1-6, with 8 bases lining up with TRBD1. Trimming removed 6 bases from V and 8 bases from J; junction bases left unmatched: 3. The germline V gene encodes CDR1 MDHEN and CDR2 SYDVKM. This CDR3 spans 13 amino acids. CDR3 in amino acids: CASRGQGYSPLHF. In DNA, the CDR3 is TGTGCCAGCAGAGGACAGGGATATTCACCCCTCCACTTT.

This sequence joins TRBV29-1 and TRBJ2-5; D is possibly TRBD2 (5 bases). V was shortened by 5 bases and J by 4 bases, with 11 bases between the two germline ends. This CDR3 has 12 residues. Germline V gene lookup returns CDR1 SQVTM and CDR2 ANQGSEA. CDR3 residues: CSVRGLAETQYF. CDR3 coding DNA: TGCAGCGTTCGGGGTCTAGCAGAGACCCAGTACTTC.

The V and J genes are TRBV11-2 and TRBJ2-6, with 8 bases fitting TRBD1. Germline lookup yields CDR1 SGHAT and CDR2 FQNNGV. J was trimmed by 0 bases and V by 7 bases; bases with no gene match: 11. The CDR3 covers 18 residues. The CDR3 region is CASNLGTGSFSGANVLTF. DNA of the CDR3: TGTGCCAGCAACCTAGGGACAGGATCCTTCTCTGGGGCCAACGTCCTGACTTTC.

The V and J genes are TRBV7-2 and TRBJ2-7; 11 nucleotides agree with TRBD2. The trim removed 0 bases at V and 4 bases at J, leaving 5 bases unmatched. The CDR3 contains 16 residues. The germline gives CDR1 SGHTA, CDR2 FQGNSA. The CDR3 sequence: CASSLASGRAPYEQYF. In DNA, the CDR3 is TGTGCCAGCAGCTTAGCTAGCGGGAGGGCCCCGTACGAGCAGTACTTC.

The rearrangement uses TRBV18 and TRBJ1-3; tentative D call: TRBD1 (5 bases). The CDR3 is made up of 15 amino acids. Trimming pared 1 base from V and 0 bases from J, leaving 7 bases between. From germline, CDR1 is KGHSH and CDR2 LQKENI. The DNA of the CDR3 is TGTGCCAGCTCACCACGGGGGGACTCTGGAAACACCATATATTTT. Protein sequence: CASSPRGDSGNTIYF.

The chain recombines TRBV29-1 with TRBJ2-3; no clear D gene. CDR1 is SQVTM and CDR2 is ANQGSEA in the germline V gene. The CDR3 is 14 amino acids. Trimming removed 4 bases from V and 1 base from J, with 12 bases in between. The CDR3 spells CSVALGARTDTQYF. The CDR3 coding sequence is TGCAGCGTTGCGCTAGGCGCACGCACAGATACGCAGTATTTT.

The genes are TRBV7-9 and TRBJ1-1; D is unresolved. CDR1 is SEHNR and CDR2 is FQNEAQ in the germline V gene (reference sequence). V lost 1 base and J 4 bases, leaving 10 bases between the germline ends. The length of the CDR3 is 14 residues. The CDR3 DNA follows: TGTGCCAGCAGCTTAGAAACCGGGAGCACTGAAGCTTTCTTT. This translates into CASSLETGSTEAFF.

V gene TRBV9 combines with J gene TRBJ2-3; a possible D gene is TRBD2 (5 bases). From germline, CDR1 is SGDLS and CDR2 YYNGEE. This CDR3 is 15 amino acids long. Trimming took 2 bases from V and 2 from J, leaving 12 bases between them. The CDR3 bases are TGTGCCAGCAGCGTTTCTAGCAGTTCCACAGATACGCAGTATTTT. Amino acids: CASSVSSSSTDTQYF.

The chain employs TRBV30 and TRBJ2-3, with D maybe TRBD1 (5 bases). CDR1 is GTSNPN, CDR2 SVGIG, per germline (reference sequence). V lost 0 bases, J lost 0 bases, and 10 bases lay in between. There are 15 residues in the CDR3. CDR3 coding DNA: TGTGCCTGGAGTGTTGTCAGGGCTAGCACAGATACGCAGTATTTT. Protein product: CAWSVVRASTDTQYF.